This T cell receptor (beta chain) was captured in a study of Japanese encephalitis immunity and Zika vaccine responses. Study-wide context: Two to three months before ZPIV, two JEV vaccine doses were given. Weeks 2, 6 and 52 after starting ZPIV were sequenced in flavivirus-naive donors. Findings and caveats of the study: More ZIKV- and JEV-shared clonotypes appeared in JEV-pre-vaccinated donors than in YFV donors.

This CDR3 is built from 12 residues. CDR1 and CDR2 (germline): LGHNA, YSLEER. Peptide pools at around 1 ug/mL each stimulated CFSE-labeled PBMCs over a roughly 6-day culture. Live CD56-CD19-CD16-CD3+CD4+ cells with low CFSE were sorted unfixed as proliferating CD4 T cells. This clonotype is labeled medium-sized. The junction differs from germline at one of its ends, possibly a read error. Using its own MiXCR run on the 5' RACE reads, TCRdb lists one record per CDR3 protein. The table lists 500 to 750 distinct CDR3 sequences, approximately 2% of them singletons. This receptor was identified in an adult man who received an inactivated Zika virus vaccine. The J gene is TRBJ2-3, the V gene TRBV4-3; D is ambiguous. This specimen was antigen-activated CD4+ T cells from blood, cultured, taken during a Zika inactivated vaccine study. The CDR3 coding sequence is TGCGCCAGCAGCCAAGAACAGCAGTCCCCGATCTTT. It translates to CASSQEQQSPIF.